A selection of T cell receptor beta chains follows, all from one sample in a study of a mutant IDH1 vaccine in newly diagnosed glioma. The antigens for these receptors are not known. Clones were sequenced by immunoSEQ multiplex PCR, and TCRdb holds only the in-frame ones, with some missing. The sample yields around 65,000 clones, 80% seen once. Sequenced material: PBMCs, taken from a glioma patient whose treatment included an IDH1 peptide vaccine. All receptors derive from a man between 45 and 60 years old with glioma. CDR3s include the opening cysteine and the closing phenylalanine or tryptophan. The D gene is left open where the match is weak. Clone size appears in some rows only: once, few, many, or a class for an expanded clone.

>TRBD2|once|TRBV15|TRBJ2-1
CATNLAGAGSEQFF
TGTGCCACAAATCTAGCGGGAGCCGGGAGCGAGCAGTTCTTC
>TRBD1|-|TRBV9|TRBJ2-2
CASSGDRGQNTGELFF
TGTGCCAGCAGCGGCGACAGGGGGCAGAACACCGGGGAGCTGTTTTTT
>-|-|TRBV6-1|TRBJ2-7
CASSPERKGGYEQYF
TGTGCCAGCAGCCCAGAGAGAAAAGGGGGCTACGAGCAGTACTTC
>TRBD1|-|TRBV15|TRBJ1-5
CATRAPGQLNQPQHF
TGTGCCACCAGAGCACCGGGACAGCTTAATCAGCCCCAGCATTTT
>-|-|TRBV5-6|TRBJ2-1
CASSLAAISSYNEQFF
TGTGCCAGCAGCTTGGCCGCCATTAGCTCCTACAATGAGCAGTTCTTC
>TRBD1|once|TRBV30|TRBJ2-7
CAWAGGMAYEQYF
TGTGCCTGGGCAGGGGGCATGGCCTACGAGCAGTACTTC
>-|-|TRBV27|TRBJ1-2
CASSLRGGNFYGYTF
TGTGCCAGCAGTTTGCGGGGGGGAAACTTCTATGGCTACACCTTC
>-|-|TRBV7-2|TRBJ1-2
CASSSGSPYGYTF
TGTGCCAGCAGCTCAGGGAGTCCCTATGGCTACACCTTC
>-|-|TRBV27|TRBJ1-5
CASSTTGGYQPQHF
TGTGCCAGCAGTACGACAGGAGGGTATCAGCCCCAGCATTTT
>TRBD1|-|TRBV12-5|TRBJ2-5
CASGLPRTGGMGETQYF
TGTGCTAGTGGTTTGCCAAGGACAGGGGGCATGGGAGAGACCCAGTACTTC
>TRBD1|few|TRBV5-1|TRBJ1-1
CASSSRTGELAFF
TGCGCCAGCAGCTCTCGGACAGGGGAACTAGCTTTCTTT
>-|-|TRBV6-6|TRBJ1-3
CASSYGSNMGNTIYF
TGTGCCAGCAGTTACGGCTCGAATATGGGAAACACCATATATTTT
>-|-|TRBV7-9|TRBJ2-7
CASSSLGTYSYEQYF
TGTGCCAGCAGCAGCCTAGGAACATACTCCTACGAGCAGTACTTC
>TRBD1|-|TRBV19|TRBJ1-2
CASTVGQLGGGYTF
TGTGCCAGTACCGTGGGACAGCTTGGAGGAGGCTACACCTTC
>-|-|TRBV27|TRBJ1-2
CASSLGGLYGYTF
TGTGCCAGCAGCCTAGGGGGTCTCTATGGCTACACCTTC
>-|-|TRBV5-6|TRBJ1-4
CASSPAAGYNEKLFF
TGTGCCAGCAGCCCGGCGGCAGGTTATAATGAAAAACTGTTTTTT
>TRBD2|few|TRBV6-5|TRBJ2-2
CASSGLAVTGELFF
TGTGCCAGCAGTGGACTAGCGGTCACCGGGGAGCTGTTTTTT
>-|once|TRBV6-6|TRBJ2-7
CASSYTEYEQYF
TGTGCCAGCAGTTACACAGAATACGAGCAGTACTTC
>-|-|TRBV19|TRBJ2-7
CASSIEGSSGYEQYF
TGTGCCAGTAGTATAGAGGGGAGCTCCGGATACGAGCAGTACTTC
>-|few|TRBV4-1|TRBJ1-1
CASSPRPALNTEAFF
TGCGCCAGCAGCCCCCGGCCGGCCCTGAACACTGAAGCTTTCTTT
>-|-|TRBV5-3|TRBJ2-5
CARSLPRKETQYF
TGTGCCAGAAGTCTCCCACGGAAAGAGACCCAGTACTTC
>-|-|TRBV18|TRBJ2-3
CASSPRPGSPTDTQYF
TGTGCCAGCTCACCACGGCCCGGATCCCCCACAGATACGCAGTATTTT
>TRBD1|-|TRBV15|TRBJ1-5
CATSTRQGYQPQHF
TGTGCCACCAGCACACGACAGGGGTATCAGCCCCAGCATTTT
>-|-|TRBV10-3|TRBJ1-1
CAISSGRGTEAFF
TGTGCCATCAGTTCCGGGAGGGGGACTGAAGCTTTCTTT
>-|-|TRBV21-1|TRBJ2-2
CASSGKWPFTGELFF
TGTGCCAGCAGCGGGAAATGGCCATTCACCGGGGAGCTGTTTTTT
>-|-|TRBV13|TRBJ2-1
CASSSEGRPYNEQFF
TGTGCCAGCAGCTCAGAAGGCCGTCCCTACAATGAGCAGTTCTTC